The sequence of this TCR beta chain was determined in a study of control samples from healthy donors and cancer patients. The germline V gene encodes CDR1 LGHDT and CDR2 YNNKEL (reference sequence). The trim removed 4 bases at V and 6 bases at J, leaving 6 bases unmatched. CDR3 length equals 14 residues. Assay used: immunoSEQ multiplex PCR; TCRdb lists only in-frame clones, some missing. The sample yields 150,000 to 200,000 clones, 91% seen once. Specimen: blood. The genes are TRBV3-1 (or the pseudogene TRBV3-2) and TRBJ1-5; 7 bases are shared with TRBD1. This sequence originates from a woman in her 30s in good health. The CDR3 loop is CASSRQGESQPQHF. As DNA, the CDR3 is TGTGCCAGCAGCCGACAGGGTGAGTCTCAGCCCCAGCATTTT.